This T cell receptor (beta chain) was sequenced in a study of cytomegalovirus exposure and HLA in healthy donors. The study, taken as a whole, reports: Earlier analysis looked at TCR beta V segments, and most were productive about 87% or about 30% of the time. CMV serostatus was the only recorded immune exposure for donors.

It was with 60 Vbeta and 13 Jbeta primers that the PCR ran. Produced via immunoSEQ multiplex PCR; TCRdb's table is partial and in-frame only. The sample comprises about 150,000 clones, under 80% of which are singletons, and around 4.1% rests with the top ten. The germline gives CDR1 MNHNY, CDR2 SVGAGI (reference sequence). Trimming shortened V by 6 bases and J by 5 bases, and 15 bases separated the two germline ends. This CDR3 is 14 amino acids long. On this clone itself: Its antigen is still unknown.

This chain links TRBV6-6 with TRBJ2-3, with D perhaps matching TRBD2 (6 bases). The receptor was isolated from a man between 18 and 35 years old in good health and CMV-seropositive. What was sequenced was PBMCs. For the CDR3, the DNA is TGTGCCAGCAGGGGCGGGGCCAATCGAGATACGCAGTATTTT. Translated, it gives CASRGGANRDTQYF.